The present entry profiles one TCR beta chain with its context. Libraries were prepared by immunoSEQ multiplex PCR; TCRdb keeps only in-frame clonotypes and omits some of them. The sample shows around 200,000 clones, over 75% of them seen only once. This entry belongs to a study of blood T cell repertoires in COVID-19. In the study overall: There were acute and convalescent COVID-19 samples, and they came from the United States, Italy and Spain.

Germline lookup yields CDR1 MNHEY and CDR2 SVGEGT. V lost 5 bases to trimming and J lost 1 base; unmatched junction nucleotides: 5. The CDR3 totals 16 residues. The chain carries TRBV6-2 or TRBV6-3 and TRBJ1-5; 10 bases line up with TRBD1. What was sequenced was peripheral blood. This TCR came from a human donor in a cohort sampled during active COVID-19. The CDR3 region is CASSKRQGASNQPQHF. In DNA, the CDR3 is TGTGCCAGCAGTAAGAGACAGGGGGCGAGCAATCAGCCCCAGCATTTT.